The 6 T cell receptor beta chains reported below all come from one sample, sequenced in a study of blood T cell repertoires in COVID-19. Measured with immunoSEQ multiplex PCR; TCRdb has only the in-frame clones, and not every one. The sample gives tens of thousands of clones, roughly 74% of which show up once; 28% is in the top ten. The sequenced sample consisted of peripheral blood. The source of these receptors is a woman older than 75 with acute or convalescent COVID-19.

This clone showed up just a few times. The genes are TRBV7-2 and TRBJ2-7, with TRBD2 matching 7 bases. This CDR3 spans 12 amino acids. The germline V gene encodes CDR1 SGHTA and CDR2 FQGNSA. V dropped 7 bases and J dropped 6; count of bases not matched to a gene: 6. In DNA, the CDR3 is TGTGCCAGCACCACACTAGCGAGCGAGCAGTACTTC. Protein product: CASTTLASEQYF.

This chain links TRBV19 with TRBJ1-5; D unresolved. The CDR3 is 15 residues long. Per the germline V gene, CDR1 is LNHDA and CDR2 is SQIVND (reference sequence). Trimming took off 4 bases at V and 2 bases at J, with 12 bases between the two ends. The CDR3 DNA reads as TGTGCCAGTAGTACCCTCGGCAGGCGCAATCAGCCCCAGCATTTT. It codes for CASSTLGRRNQPQHF.

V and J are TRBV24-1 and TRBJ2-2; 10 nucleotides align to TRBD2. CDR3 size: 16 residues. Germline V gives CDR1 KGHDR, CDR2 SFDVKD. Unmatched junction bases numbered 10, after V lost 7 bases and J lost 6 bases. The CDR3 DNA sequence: TGTGCCACCAGGTCGACCGGGACTAGCGATGCCGGGGAGCTGTTTTTT. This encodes CATRSTGTSDAGELFF.

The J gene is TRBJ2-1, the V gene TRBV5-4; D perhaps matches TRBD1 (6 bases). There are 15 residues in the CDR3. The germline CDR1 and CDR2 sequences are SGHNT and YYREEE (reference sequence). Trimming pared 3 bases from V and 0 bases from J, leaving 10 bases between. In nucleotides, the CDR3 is TGTGCCAGCAGCTCCGGACAGAGCTCCTACAATGAGCAGTTCTTC. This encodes CASSSGQSSYNEQFF.

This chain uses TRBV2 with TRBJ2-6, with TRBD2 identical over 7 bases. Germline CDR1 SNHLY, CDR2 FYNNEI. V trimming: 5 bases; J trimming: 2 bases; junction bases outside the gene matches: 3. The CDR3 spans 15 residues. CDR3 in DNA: TGTGCCAGCAGTCCCGGGACTACTGGGGCCAACGTCCTGACTTTC. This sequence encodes CASSPGTTGANVLTF.

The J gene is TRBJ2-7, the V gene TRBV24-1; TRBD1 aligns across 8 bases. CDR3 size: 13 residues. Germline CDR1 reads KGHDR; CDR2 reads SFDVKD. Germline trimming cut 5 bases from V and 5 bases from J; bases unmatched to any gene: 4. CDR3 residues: CATSAPDRDEQYF. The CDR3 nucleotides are TGTGCCACCAGTGCCCCGGACAGGGACGAGCAGTACTTC.